The text below deals with one TCR beta chain. This sample was taken from a study of blood T cell repertoires in COVID-19. The germline V gene has CDR1 MNHEY and CDR2 SMNVEV (reference sequence). There are 15 residues in the CDR3. The V end was cut by 6 bases, the J end by 6 bases, with 18 bases between. The protocol was immunoSEQ multiplex PCR, while the TCRdb copy is restricted to in-frame clones and leaves out a portion. Here the sample spans around 49,000 clones, over 90% being singletons. This chain connects TRBV27 to TRBJ2-1; D is possibly TRBD2 (6 bases). Sample: peripheral blood. The receptor comes from a man aged 55 to 70 with COVID-19, enrolled during active disease. The CDR3 nucleotides are TGTGCCAGCAGACAAAACTACGGGAGAGGCAATGAGCAGTTCTTC. Encoded protein: CASRQNYGRGNEQFF.